A selection of T cell receptor beta chains follows, all from one sample in a study of blood T cell repertoires in COVID-19. Clones were read by immunoSEQ multiplex PCR, and TCRdb kept only the in-frame ones, dropping some. The sample contains around 60,000 clones, about 90% of which appear only once. Sequenced material: peripheral blood. The receptors come from a human donor in a cohort sampled during active COVID-19. CDR3s include the opening cysteine and the closing phenylalanine or tryptophan. A D gene is named only where the DNA matches it firmly. The size field is filled for only some rows; it gives once, few, many or a size class.

clone size	V gene	D gene	J gene	CDR3 DNA	CDR3 protein
.	TRBV5-4	TRBD1	TRBJ1-2	TGTGCCAGCAGCGTGCCCGGGACAGGAGGGAGGGGAAACTATGGCTACACCTTC	CASSVPGTGGRGNYGYTF
.	TRBV7-2	.	TRBJ2-7	TGTGCCAGCAGCTTAGGTGGAAGTCAGGGCGAGCAGTACTTC	CASSLGGSQGEQYF
once	TRBV9	.	TRBJ1-5	TGTGCCAGCAGCGTGGGGGGAGGGGCTCAGCCCCAGCATTTT	CASSVGGGAQPQHF
.	TRBV27	.	TRBJ2-2	TGTGCCAGCCAAACTTACAACACCGGGGAGCTGTTTTTT	CASQTYNTGELFF
.	TRBV27	.	TRBJ2-1	TGTGCCAGCAGTTTCTCCGGAGGGACCGAGTATGAGCAGTTCTTC	CASSFSGGTEYEQFF
.	TRBV5-5	.	TRBJ2-3	TGTGCCAGCAGCCCCGGGACAATTAGCACAGATACGCAGTATTTT	CASSPGTISTDTQYF
.	TRBV6-2/TRBV6-3	TRBD1	TRBJ2-7	TGTGCCAGCAGTGCGGACAGGACCCGTTCCTACGAGCAGTACTTC	CASSADRTRSYEQYF
once	TRBV29-1	TRBD1	TRBJ2-7	TGCAGCGTTGGGACAGGCGGTTCCTACGAGCAGTACTTC	CSVGTGGSYEQYF
.	TRBV5-1	TRBD2	TRBJ2-1	TGCGCCAGCAGCTTGGGTAGCGGGAGAGTCAATGAGCAGTTCTTC	CASSLGSGRVNEQFF
.	TRBV11-3	.	TRBJ2-2	TGTGCCAGCAGCTTAGATCTGCGTGGGGAGCTGTTTTTT	CASSLDLRGELFF
.	TRBV21-1	.	TRBJ1-2	TGTGCCAGCCCGGGGGAGGTAATCTTC	CASPGEVIF
.	TRBV27	.	TRBJ1-2	TGTGCCAGCACCGACAGGAGGTCGTATGGCTACACCTTC	CASTDRRSYGYTF
.	TRBV29-1	.	TRBJ2-3	TGCAGCGTGGATGAGGTAGGGGCAGATACGCAGTATTTT	CSVDEVGADTQYF
.	TRBV5-6	.	TRBJ1-1	TGTGCCAGCAGCTTGATGTCAGGAAACACTGAAGCTTTCTTT	CASSLMSGNTEAFF
.	TRBV5-1	TRBD1	TRBJ1-5	TGCGCCAGCAGCTCGGGACAGGGAAATCAGCCCCAGCATTTT	CASSSGQGNQPQHF
once	TRBV9	.	TRBJ2-3	TGTGCCAGCAGCGTAGTCCCAGTCACAGATACGCAGTATTTT	CASSVVPVTDTQYF
.	TRBV19	.	TRBJ1-2	TGTGCCAGTAGTATGAGGGACTATGGCTACACCTTC	CASSMRDYGYTF
.	TRBV6-6	TRBD1	TRBJ2-7	TGTGCCAGCAGCCAGAACAAACAGGGGCCGGGCTACGAGCAGTACTTC	CASSQNKQGPGYEQYF
.	TRBV5-8	TRBD1	TRBJ1-1	TGTGCCAGCAGCTCCGGACAGGCGGCCGGCACTGAAGCTTTCTTT	CASSSGQAAGTEAFF
.	TRBV4-2	.	TRBJ1-2	TGTGCCAGCAGCCCTGAGAGAGGGGGGGGCGGCTATGGCTACACCTTC	CASSPERGGGGYGYTF
few	TRBV11-2	TRBD1	TRBJ1-5	TGTGCCAGCAGTTACGGGACAGGGGAAAATCAGCCCCAGCATTTT	CASSYGTGENQPQHF
.	TRBV7-9	.	TRBJ2-2	TGTGCCAGCAGCATACATGACGGGGAGCTGTTTTTT	CASSIHDGELFF
.	TRBV28	.	TRBJ2-6	TGTGCCAGCAGTTTTACTCGTGGGGCCAACGTCCTGACTTTC	CASSFTRGANVLTF
.	TRBV13	TRBD2	TRBJ2-2	TGTGCCAGCAGCTCGGGACTAGCGGGAGGTTTTGACACCGGGGAGCTGTTTTTT	CASSSGLAGGFDTGELFF
.	TRBV28	.	TRBJ1-1	TGTGCCAGCAGTTTAGGGCGGGGGAACACTGAAGCTTTCTTT	CASSLGRGNTEAFF
once	TRBV4-1	.	TRBJ2-1	TGCGCCAGCAGTCCCATGGCAAGCTCCTACAATGAGCAGTTCTTC	CASSPMASSYNEQFF
.	TRBV20-1	.	TRBJ2-1	TGCAGTGCTAGAGGGGCCAATGAGCAGTTCTTC	CSARGANEQFF
.	TRBV29-1	.	TRBJ1-5	TGCAGCGTTTCCCGCGGGGAGGAGCCCCAGCATTTT	CSVSRGEEPQHF
few	TRBV6-4	.	TRBJ2-2	TGTGCCAGCAGCCCCTCGGGGGTGTCCACCGGGGAGCTGTTTTTT	CASSPSGVSTGELFF
.	TRBV2	.	TRBJ2-6	TGTGCCAGCAGTGCCACTCAGGGAAGGGCTGGGGCCAACGTCCTGACTTTC	CASSATQGRAGANVLTF
.	TRBV25-1	TRBD1	TRBJ1-3	TGTGCCAGCAGTCGGACAGGGACTGGAAACACCATATATTTT	CASSRTGTGNTIYF
.	TRBV5-1	TRBD1	TRBJ1-6	TGCGCCAGCAGCTTGAATTCAGGGGGGAGGAATTCACCCCTCCACTTT	CASSLNSGGRNSPLHF
.	TRBV9	.	TRBJ2-3	TGTGCCAGCAGCGTAGGAGGTTCCACAGATACGCAGTATTTT	CASSVGGSTDTQYF
.	TRBV7-6	.	TRBJ1-5	TGTGCCAGCAGCTTAGTGTATGGGGCTGGGCAGCCCCAGCATTTT	CASSLVYGAGQPQHF
.	TRBV28	.	TRBJ2-7	TGTGCCAGCAGTTCCAGCTATGGGCCTACCTACGAGCAGTACTTC	CASSSSYGPTYEQYF
.	TRBV4-1	TRBD1	TRBJ2-1	TGCGCCAGCAGCCGACCGGACAGGGGGAGCTCCTACAATGAGCAGTTCTTC	CASSRPDRGSSYNEQFF